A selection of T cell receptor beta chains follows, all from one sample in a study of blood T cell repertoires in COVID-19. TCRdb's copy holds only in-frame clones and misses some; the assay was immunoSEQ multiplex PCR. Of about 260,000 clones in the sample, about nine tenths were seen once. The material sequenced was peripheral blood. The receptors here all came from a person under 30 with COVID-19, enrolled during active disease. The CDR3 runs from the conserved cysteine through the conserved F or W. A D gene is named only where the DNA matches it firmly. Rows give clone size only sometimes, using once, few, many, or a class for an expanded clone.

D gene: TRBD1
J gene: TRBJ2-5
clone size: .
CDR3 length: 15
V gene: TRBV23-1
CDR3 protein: CANSSEGQTQETQYF
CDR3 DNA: TGCGCCAACTCCTCCGAGGGACAGACACAAGAGACCCAGTACTTC

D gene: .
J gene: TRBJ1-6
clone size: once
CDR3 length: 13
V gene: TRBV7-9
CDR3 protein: CASSSLDRSPLHF
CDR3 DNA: TGTGCCAGCAGCTCATTAGATCGATCACCCCTCCACTTT

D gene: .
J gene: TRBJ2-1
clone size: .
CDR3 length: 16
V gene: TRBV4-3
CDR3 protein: CASSLNRGGSYNEQFF
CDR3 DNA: TGCGCCAGCAGCCTGAACAGGGGGGGCTCCTACAATGAGCAGTTCTTC

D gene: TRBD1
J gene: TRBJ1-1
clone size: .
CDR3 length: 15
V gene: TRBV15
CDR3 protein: CATSRPLGGNTEAFF
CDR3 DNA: TGTGCCACCAGCAGACCCTTAGGGGGCAACACTGAAGCTTTCTTT

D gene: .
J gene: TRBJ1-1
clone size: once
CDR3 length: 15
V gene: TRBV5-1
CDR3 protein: CASSPLGGGDTEAFF
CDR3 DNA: TGCGCCAGCAGCCCCTTGGGGGGTGGCGACACTGAAGCTTTCTTT

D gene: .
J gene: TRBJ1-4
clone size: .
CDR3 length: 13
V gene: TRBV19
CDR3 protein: CASNANRNEKLFF
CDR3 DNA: TGTGCCAGTAATGCGAACCGAAATGAAAAACTGTTTTTT

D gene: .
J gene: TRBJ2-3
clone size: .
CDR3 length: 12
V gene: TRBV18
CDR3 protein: CASSLGRDTQYF
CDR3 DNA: TGTGCCAGCTCACTGGGCAGGGATACGCAGTATTTT

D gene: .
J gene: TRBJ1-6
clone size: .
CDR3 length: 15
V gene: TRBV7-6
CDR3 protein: CASSLQGEYNSPLHF
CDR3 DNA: TGTGCCAGCAGCTTACAAGGAGAGTATAATTCACCCCTCCACTTT

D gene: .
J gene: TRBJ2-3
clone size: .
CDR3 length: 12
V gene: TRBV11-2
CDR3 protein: CASGGSTDTQYF
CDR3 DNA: TGTGCCAGCGGGGGGAGCACAGATACGCAGTATTTT

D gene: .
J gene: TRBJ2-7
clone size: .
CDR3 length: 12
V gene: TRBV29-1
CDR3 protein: CSVRTAGHEQYF
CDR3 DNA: TGCAGCGTCCGAACAGCGGGACATGAGCAGTACTTC